The 21 T cell receptor beta chains reported below all come from one sample, sequenced in a study of T cell responses to AZD1222 COVID-19 vaccine. Profiling relied on immunoSEQ multiplex PCR, and the TCRdb table lists in-frame clones only, not all of them. The sample gives 60,000 or so clones, 84% of which show up once; 15% to 25% is in the top ten. The source was peripheral blood, collected on day 0 of AZD1222 vaccination. The receptors originated from an adult in good health.

This chain uses TRBV15 with TRBJ1-1; D is unclear. The germline V and J ends were trimmed by 1 base and 3 bases, with 3 bases remaining between them. CDR1 and CDR2 from the germline V gene are LNHNV and YYDKDF (reference sequence). There are 12 residues in the CDR3. For the CDR3, the DNA is TGTGCCACCAGCAGAGGGGACACTGAAGCTTTCTTT. Protein sequence: CATSRGDTEAFF.

The chain recombines TRBV4-2 with TRBJ2-1; D is possibly TRBD2 (5 bases). In germline, CDR1 is LGHNA, CDR2 YNFKEQ. The V end was cut by 4 bases, the J end by 0 bases, with 13 bases between. This CDR3 comprises 16 residues. CDR3 sequence (DNA): TGTGCCAGCAGCCTCCCAGCGGATATCTCCTACAATGAGCAGTTCTTC. Encoded protein: CASSLPADISYNEQFF.

CDR3 sequence reads: CASSVGGSDYGYTF. The CDR3 nucleotides read TGTGCCAGCAGCGTAGGGGGGTCAGACTATGGCTACACCTTC. V is TRBV9 and J is TRBJ1-2; a weak D match, TRBD1 (5 bases). Germline V CDR1 and CDR2: SGDLS, YYNGEE. The CDR3 covers 14 residues. Trimming removed 0 bases at V and 3 bases at J, with 9 bases between.

Here the CDR3 reads CASSSGGAGHEQFF. CDR3 coding DNA: TGTGCCAGCAGTAGTGGTGGGGCCGGCCATGAGCAGTTCTTC. The chain recombines TRBV27 with TRBJ2-1; D perhaps matches TRBD1 (5 bases). V was shortened by 5 bases and J by 8 bases, with 16 bases between the two germline ends. From germline, CDR1 is MNHEY and CDR2 SMNVEV (reference sequence). This CDR3 is 14 amino acids long.

This chain connects TRBV7-2 to TRBJ2-6; no definite D call. V lost 0 bases, J lost 0 bases, and 18 bases lay in between. In germline, CDR1 is SGHTA, CDR2 FQGNSA. CDR3 length: 20 residues. This CDR3 is CASSLALGGSKSSGANVLTF. CDR3 DNA sequence: TGTGCCAGCAGCTTAGCCCTCGGCGGCAGTAAGAGCTCTGGGGCCAACGTCCTGACTTTC.

This chain links TRBV18 with TRBJ2-7; TRBD1 agrees at 11 bases. Germline CDR1 is KGHSH and CDR2 is LQKENI. There are 14 residues in the CDR3. The J segment lost 1 base and the V segment lost 6 bases, leaving 2 bases of the junction unmatched. The CDR3 here is CASSRDRGSYEQYF. Here the CDR3 DNA reads TGTGCCAGCTCCCGGGACAGGGGGTCCTACGAGCAGTACTTC.

The DNA of the CDR3 is TGTGCCAGCAGCCGGGACAGGGGTCACACCGGGGAGCTGTTTTTT. Its protein is CASSRDRGHTGELFF. The rearrangement uses TRBV7-9 and TRBJ2-2; 10 bases are a match to TRBD1. The CDR3 extends over 15 amino acids. The J segment lost 3 bases and the V segment lost 5 bases, leaving 3 bases of the junction unmatched. Per the germline V gene, CDR1 is SEHNR and CDR2 is FQNEAQ (reference sequence).

This chain uses TRBV27 with TRBJ1-2; 7 nucleotides agree with TRBD1. The V gene end was trimmed by 6 bases and the J gene end by 7 bases; junction bases not matched to a gene: 5. The CDR3 is 12 residues long. Germline CDR1 is MNHEY and CDR2 is SMNVEV (reference sequence). CDR3 in amino acids: CASSPTGSGYTF. The DNA for the CDR3 is TGTGCCAGCAGCCCGACAGGGTCTGGCTACACCTTC.

The V call is TRBV28, the J call TRBJ1-5; D is undetermined. The CDR3 covers 13 residues. V was trimmed by 2 bases and J by 7 bases, leaving 9 bases between them. Germline assignment: CDR1 MDHEN and CDR2 SYDVKM. This chain's CDR3 is CASSLRVGQPQHF. The CDR3 nucleotides are TGTGCCAGCAGTTTAAGGGTTGGGCAGCCCCAGCATTTT.

V is TRBV28 and J is TRBJ1-4; no reliable D call. Germline assignment: CDR1 MDHEN and CDR2 SYDVKM. This CDR3 is 17 amino acids long. With 3 bases removed from V and 0 bases from J, the gap between germline ends came to 14 bases. CDR3 sequence: CASSFPAPGTTNEKLFF. CDR3 DNA: TGTGCCAGCAGTTTCCCCGCCCCGGGTACAACTAATGAAAAACTGTTTTTT.

This clone was counted a single time. The J gene is TRBJ2-1, the V gene TRBV6-5, with 8 bases lining up with TRBD1. CDR3 length: 15 amino acids. Germline V CDR1 and CDR2: MNHEY, SVGAGI. Losses at the gene ends were 4 bases for V and 5 bases for J; bases not matched to a gene: 7. The CDR3 DNA sequence: TGTGCCAGCAGTTCCCGACAGGGGATACACAATGAGCAGTTCTTC. Translating gives CASSSRQGIHNEQFF.

The rearrangement uses TRBV5-4 and TRBJ2-5; TRBD2 matches at 14 bases. The germline CDR1 and CDR2 sequences are SGHNT and YYREEE (reference sequence). This CDR3 comprises 16 residues. J gave up 6 bases and V 3 bases, and 7 bases lay outside the gene matches. CDR3 DNA: TGTGCCAGCAGCTCTCCGGGACTAGCGGGAGAAAAGACCCAGTACTTC. This encodes CASSSPGLAGEKTQYF. Together with reference TRBV5-4 and TRBJ2-5, the CDR3 gives the full variable domain: ETGVTQSPTHLIKTRGQQVTLRCSSQSGHNTVSWYQQALGQGPQFIFQYYREEENGRGNFPPRFSGLQFPNYSSELNVNALELDDSALYLCASSSPGLAGEKTQYFGPGTRLLVL.

This clone was observed a single time. The chain joins TRBV5-1 to TRBJ2-7, with a possible D match to TRBD1 (5 bases). Per germline, CDR1 SGHRS and CDR2 YFSETQ. The ends were cut back, 0 bases at V and 3 bases at J, with 7 bases in the middle. This CDR3 comprises 13 residues. The CDR3 DNA sequence: TGCGCCAGCAGCTTGGCCCAGGGCTACGAGCAGTACGTC. This translates into CASSLAQGYEQYV.

This clone was counted between two and nine times. The V and J genes are TRBV10-3 and TRBJ1-2; D gene unclear. Germline values: CDR1 ENHRY, CDR2 SYGVKD. This CDR3 spans 13 amino acids. Trimming removed 2 bases from V and 8 bases from J, with 12 bases in between. CDR3 loop: CAISEGQPGGYTF. The CDR3 DNA is TGTGCCATCAGTGAGGGGCAGCCCGGGGGCTACACCTTC.

J is TRBJ2-7 and V is TRBV7-2; 11 nucleotides align to TRBD2. J gave up 7 bases and V 6 bases, and 20 bases lay outside the gene matches. CDR3 length equals 18 residues. CDR1 SGHTA and CDR2 FQGNSA come from the germline V gene. CDR3 DNA: TGTGCCAGCAGTCGCCGAGAGCTAGCGGGAGGTTCCTCAGGGGAGCAGTACTTC. Encoded protein: CASSRRELAGGSSGEQYF. Full variable domain (missing parts from reference TRBV7-2 and TRBJ2-7): GAGVSQSPSNKVTEKGKDVELRCDPISGHTALYWYRQSLGQGLEFLIYFQGNSAPDKSGLPSDRFSAERTGGSVSTLTIQRTQQEDSAVYLCASSRRELAGGSSGEQYFGPGTRLTVT.

The genes are TRBV7-8 and TRBJ2-1; 9 bases align to TRBD2. This CDR3 is built from 19 residues. J gave up 7 bases and V 5 bases, and 21 bases lay outside the gene matches. CDR1 is SGHVS, CDR2 FQNEAQ, per germline. CDR3 protein: CASSRGLAPGGHEENEQFF. The CDR3 region has the DNA TGTGCCAGCAGCCGAGGACTAGCGCCCGGAGGACACGAAGAAAATGAGCAGTTCTTC. The full variable domain, completed using reference TRBV7-8 and TRBJ2-1, is GAGVSQSPRYKVAKRGQDVALRCDPISGHVSLFWYQQALGQGPEFLTYFQNEAQLDKSGLPSDRFFAERPEGSVSTLKIQRTQQEDSAVYLCASSRGLAPGGHEENEQFFGPGTRLTVL.

V is TRBV27 and J is TRBJ2-1; 12 nucleotides line up with TRBD2. CDR3 length: 17 amino acids. Germline trimming cut 4 bases from V and 7 bases from J; bases unmatched to any gene: 11. Germline V CDR1 and CDR2: MNHEY, SMNVEV (reference sequence). The CDR3 DNA is TGTGCCAGCAGTTCACAGGGGCCCCTAGCGGGAGGGAATGAGCAGTTCTTC. Amino acid sequence: CASSSQGPLAGGNEQFF.

The V and J genes are TRBV12-5 and TRBJ2-1; no reliable D call. V shed 6 bases and J shed 4 bases, with 7 bases lying between them. The CDR3 loop spans 12 amino acids. Germline V CDR1 and CDR2: LGHNT, FRNRAP. The CDR3: CASGRYYNEQFF. CDR3 bases: TGTGCTAGTGGCCGATATTACAATGAGCAGTTCTTC.

The rearrangement links TRBV24-1 to TRBJ2-1; 10 bases agree with TRBD2. V dropped 4 bases and J dropped 6; count of bases not matched to a gene: 5. CDR1 and CDR2 (germline): KGHDR, SFDVKD. The CDR3 is 15 residues long. The CDR3 reads CATSEASGRGNEQFF. The CDR3 coding sequence is TGTGCCACCAGTGAGGCTAGCGGGAGAGGCAATGAGCAGTTCTTC.

The chain combines TRBV7-2 with TRBJ1-3, with D perhaps matching TRBD1 (5 bases). This CDR3 contains 14 residues. V gave up 5 bases and J gave up 3 bases, with 11 bases separating them. CDR1 is SGHTA and CDR2 is FQGNSA in the germline V gene. This CDR3 reads CASSPVGRGNTIYF. The CDR3 nucleotides read TGTGCCAGCAGCCCCGTGGGACGTGGAAACACCATATATTTT. The full variable domain, in which reference TRBV7-2 and TRBJ1-3 provide the parts outside the CDR3, is GAGVSQSPSNKVTEKGKDVELRCDPISGHTALYWYRQSLGQGLEFLIYFQGNSAPDKSGLPSDRFSAERTGGSVSTLTIQRTQQEDSAVYLCASSPVGRGNTIYFGEGSWLTVV.

This sequence joins TRBV6-1 and TRBJ1-1; D unclear. V was pared by 0 bases and J by 0 bases, with 11 bases between. This CDR3 is built from 16 residues. CDR1 is MNHNS, CDR2 SASEGT, per germline. CDR3 in amino acids: CASSEANTRLNTEAFF. CDR3 bases: TGTGCCAGCAGTGAAGCCAACACCAGACTGAACACTGAAGCTTTCTTT.